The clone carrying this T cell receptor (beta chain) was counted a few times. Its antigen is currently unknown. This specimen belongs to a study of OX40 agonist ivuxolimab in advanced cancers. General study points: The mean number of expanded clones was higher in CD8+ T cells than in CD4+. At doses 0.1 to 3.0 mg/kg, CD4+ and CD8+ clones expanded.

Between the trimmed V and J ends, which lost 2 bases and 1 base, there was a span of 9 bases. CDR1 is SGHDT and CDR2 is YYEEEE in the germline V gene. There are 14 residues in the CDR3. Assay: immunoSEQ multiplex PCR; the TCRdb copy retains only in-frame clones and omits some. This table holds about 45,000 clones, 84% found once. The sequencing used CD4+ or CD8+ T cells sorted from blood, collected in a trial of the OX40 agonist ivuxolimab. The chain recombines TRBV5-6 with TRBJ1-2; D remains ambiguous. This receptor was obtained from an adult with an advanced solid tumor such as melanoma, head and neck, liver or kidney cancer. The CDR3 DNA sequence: TGTGCCAGCAGCTTCCTGTACCTTAACTATGGCTACACCTTC. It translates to CASSFLYLNYGYTF.